A selection of T cell receptor beta chains follows, all from one sample in a study of CD4 T cells in relation to SARS-CoV-2 and coronaviruses. Assay used: immunoSEQ multiplex PCR; TCRdb lists only in-frame clones, some missing. The data hold 35,000 to 45,000 clones, with about four fifths observed a single time. Their recognized antigens are unknown. Material: naive CD4+ T cells from PBMCs, cultured in vitro. All receptors come from an adult with COVID-19. CDR3s include the opening cysteine and the closing phenylalanine or tryptophan. Fields, in order: D gene, clone size, V gene, J gene, CDR3 protein, CDR3 DNA. A D gene is named only where the DNA matches it firmly. The size field is filled for only some rows; it gives once, few, many or a size class.

d_call: .
clone_size: .
v_call: TRBV3-1/TRBV3-2
j_call: TRBJ2-3
cdr3_aa: CASSQVSGLSTDTQYF
cdr3_nt: TGTGCCAGCAGCCAAGTGTCCGGACTATCCACAGATACGCAGTATTTT

d_call: .
clone_size: .
v_call: TRBV28
j_call: TRBJ2-5
cdr3_aa: CASSAPLFAQYF
cdr3_nt: TGTGCCAGCAGTGCCCCCTTGTTCGCCCAGTACTTC

d_call: .
clone_size: .
v_call: TRBV12-3/TRBV12-4
j_call: TRBJ1-1
cdr3_aa: CASGTANTEAFF
cdr3_nt: TGTGCCAGCGGGACGGCGAACACTGAAGCTTTCTTT

d_call: TRBD1
clone_size: .
v_call: TRBV28
j_call: TRBJ2-3
cdr3_aa: CASSSTGGGDTQYF
cdr3_nt: TGTGCCAGCAGTTCGACAGGGGGCGGTGATACGCAGTATTTT

d_call: TRBD2
clone_size: .
v_call: TRBV4-1
j_call: TRBJ2-5
cdr3_aa: CASSQGKAGGPADGTQYF
cdr3_nt: TGCGCCAGCAGCCAAGGTAAAGCGGGAGGACCGGCCGACGGGACCCAGTACTTC

d_call: TRBD2
clone_size: .
v_call: TRBV5-4
j_call: TRBJ2-3
cdr3_aa: CASSLGTSGSTDTQYF
cdr3_nt: TGTGCCAGCAGCCTTGGGACTAGCGGAAGCACAGATACGCAGTATTTT

d_call: TRBD2
clone_size: .
v_call: TRBV5-6
j_call: TRBJ2-7
cdr3_aa: CASRIRGRSYEQYF
cdr3_nt: TGTGCCAGCAGGATCCGCGGGAGGTCCTACGAGCAGTACTTC

d_call: .
clone_size: .
v_call: TRBV7-7
j_call: TRBJ2-5
cdr3_aa: CATPHSGRAETQYF
cdr3_nt: TGTGCCACCCCCCATAGCGGCAGGGCGGAGACCCAGTACTTC

d_call: .
clone_size: once
v_call: TRBV19
j_call: TRBJ1-5
cdr3_aa: CASSINNGGNQPQHF
cdr3_nt: TGTGCCAGTAGTATTAATAATGGGGGAAATCAGCCCCAGCATTTT

d_call: .
clone_size: .
v_call: TRBV19
j_call: TRBJ2-7
cdr3_aa: CASSMWVGASVEQYF
cdr3_nt: TGTGCCAGTAGTATGTGGGTTGGTGCCTCGGTCGAGCAGTACTTC

d_call: .
clone_size: .
v_call: TRBV29-1
j_call: TRBJ1-2
cdr3_aa: CSAESGPNYGYTF
cdr3_nt: TGCAGCGCCGAATCGGGACCGAACTATGGCTACACCTTC

d_call: .
clone_size: .
v_call: TRBV7-3
j_call: TRBJ2-3
cdr3_aa: CASSPGGVFAGYTDTQYF
cdr3_nt: TGTGCCAGCAGCCCCGGTGGGGTTTTTGCGGGCTACACAGATACGCAGTATTTT

d_call: TRBD2
clone_size: .
v_call: TRBV7-8
j_call: TRBJ2-7
cdr3_aa: CASSPQGASGFYEQYF
cdr3_nt: TGTGCCAGCAGTCCGCAAGGGGCTAGCGGATTTTACGAGCAGTACTTC

d_call: TRBD1
clone_size: few
v_call: TRBV4-1
j_call: TRBJ1-6
cdr3_aa: CASSQDRQGLGPLHF
cdr3_nt: TGCGCCAGCAGCCAAGATCGACAGGGCCTAGGGCCCCTCCACTTT

d_call: TRBD2
clone_size: .
v_call: TRBV5-1
j_call: TRBJ2-7
cdr3_aa: CASSLAVSTSGREQYF
cdr3_nt: TGCGCCAGCAGCTTGGCCGTCTCGACTAGCGGGAGGGAGCAGTACTTC

d_call: TRBD1
clone_size: .
v_call: TRBV5-1
j_call: TRBJ2-2
cdr3_aa: CASKPGQGNTGELFF
cdr3_nt: TGCGCCAGCAAACCGGGACAGGGTAACACCGGGGAGCTGTTTTTT

d_call: .
clone_size: .
v_call: TRBV5-8
j_call: TRBJ2-7
cdr3_aa: CASSLDSTLAYF
cdr3_nt: TGTGCCAGCAGCTTGGATTCGACCCTCGCGTACTTC

d_call: .
clone_size: .
v_call: TRBV28
j_call: TRBJ2-3
cdr3_aa: CASSPRQYRSTDTQYF
cdr3_nt: TGTGCCAGCAGTCCCCGACAGTACCGGAGCACAGATACGCAGTATTTT

d_call: TRBD2
clone_size: .
v_call: TRBV5-1
j_call: TRBJ2-1
cdr3_aa: CASSGKTGTSGRNEQFF
cdr3_nt: TGCGCCAGCAGCGGAAAAACCGGGACTAGCGGGAGAAATGAGCAGTTCTTC

d_call: .
clone_size: .
v_call: TRBV19
j_call: TRBJ1-3
cdr3_aa: CASSPRTTQSGNTIYF
cdr3_nt: TGTGCCAGTAGTCCTCGGACAACCCAGTCTGGAAACACCATATATTTT

d_call: .
clone_size: once
v_call: TRBV4-3
j_call: TRBJ2-3
cdr3_aa: CASSQQPGKTTDTQYF
cdr3_nt: TGCGCCAGCAGCCAACAGCCCGGAAAAACCACAGATACGCAGTATTTT

d_call: .
clone_size: .
v_call: TRBV5-1
j_call: TRBJ1-4
cdr3_aa: CASSAGSDRLFF
cdr3_nt: TGCGCCAGCAGCGCCGGATCAGACCGGCTGTTTTTT

d_call: .
clone_size: .
v_call: TRBV24-1
j_call: TRBJ2-2
cdr3_aa: CATSRPTGELFF
cdr3_nt: TGTGCCACCAGCAGACCCACCGGGGAGCTGTTTTTT

d_call: TRBD1
clone_size: .
v_call: TRBV4-3
j_call: TRBJ1-4
cdr3_aa: CASSFSRGRGTNEKLFF
cdr3_nt: TGCGCCAGCAGCTTCTCCAGGGGGCGCGGAACTAATGAAAAACTGTTTTTT

d_call: .
clone_size: .
v_call: TRBV30
j_call: TRBJ1-4
cdr3_aa: CAWSVRGNEKLFF
cdr3_nt: TGTGCCTGGAGTGTAAGGGGGAATGAAAAACTGTTTTTT

d_call: .
clone_size: .
v_call: TRBV9
j_call: TRBJ2-7
cdr3_aa: CASSVDQGWVYEQYF
cdr3_nt: TGTGCCAGCAGCGTAGATCAGGGGTGGGTTTACGAGCAGTACTTC

d_call: .
clone_size: .
v_call: TRBV3-1/TRBV3-2
j_call: TRBJ2-3
cdr3_aa: CASSQGGGKGSADTQYF
cdr3_nt: TGTGCCAGCAGCCAAGGGGGAGGTAAAGGGTCGGCAGATACGCAGTATTTT

d_call: TRBD1
clone_size: .
v_call: TRBV3-1/TRBV3-2
j_call: TRBJ1-1
cdr3_aa: CASSLRGLEAFF
cdr3_nt: TGTGCCAGCAGCCTCAGGGGGCTGGAAGCTTTCTTT

d_call: .
clone_size: .
v_call: TRBV2
j_call: TRBJ2-3
cdr3_aa: CASSEAEITDTQYF
cdr3_nt: TGTGCCAGCAGTGAAGCGGAGATCACAGATACGCAGTATTTT

d_call: TRBD1
clone_size: .
v_call: TRBV23-1
j_call: TRBJ2-6
cdr3_aa: CASSQSEDRVISGANVLTF
cdr3_nt: TGCGCCAGCAGTCAATCCGAGGACAGGGTAATATCTGGGGCCAACGTCCTGACTTTC

d_call: .
clone_size: .
v_call: TRBV2
j_call: TRBJ2-6
cdr3_aa: CASSRRSGPSVANVLTF
cdr3_nt: TGTGCCAGCAGTCGACGATCGGGACCCTCCGTGGCCAACGTCCTGACTTTC

d_call: TRBD2
clone_size: .
v_call: TRBV6-6
j_call: TRBJ2-5
cdr3_aa: CASSGPGLAGQETQYF
cdr3_nt: TGTGCCAGCAGTGGCCCGGGACTAGCGGGGCAAGAGACCCAGTACTTC

d_call: .
clone_size: few
v_call: TRBV28
j_call: TRBJ1-4
cdr3_aa: CASGRVTGTEKLFF
cdr3_nt: TGTGCCAGTGGCAGGGTGACTGGGACCGAAAAACTGTTTTTT

d_call: TRBD1
clone_size: .
v_call: TRBV7-9
j_call: TRBJ1-4
cdr3_aa: CASSPRDRGEKLFF
cdr3_nt: TGTGCCAGCAGCCCCCGGGACAGGGGTGAAAAACTGTTTTTT

d_call: .
clone_size: .
v_call: TRBV28
j_call: TRBJ2-1
cdr3_aa: CASSGYPYNEQFF
cdr3_nt: TGTGCCAGCTCAGGGTACCCCTACAATGAGCAGTTCTTC

d_call: TRBD1
clone_size: .
v_call: TRBV9
j_call: TRBJ2-7
cdr3_aa: CASSDRDRGGEQYF
cdr3_nt: TGTGCCAGCAGCGATAGGGACAGGGGTGGGGAGCAGTACTTC

d_call: .
clone_size: .
v_call: TRBV7-2
j_call: TRBJ2-3
cdr3_aa: CASSLERLESRTDTQYF
cdr3_nt: TGTGCCAGCAGCTTAGAGCGACTAGAATCCCGAACAGATACGCAGTATTTT

d_call: TRBD2
clone_size: .
v_call: TRBV28
j_call: TRBJ2-7
cdr3_aa: CASRGGVTIFYEQYF
cdr3_nt: TGTGCCAGTCGGGGGGGGGTCACTATCTTCTACGAGCAGTACTTC

d_call: .
clone_size: .
v_call: TRBV5-1
j_call: TRBJ2-1
cdr3_aa: CASSLRGGHSYNEQFF
cdr3_nt: TGCGCCAGCAGCTTGCGGGGAGGCCACTCCTACAATGAGCAGTTCTTC

d_call: .
clone_size: .
v_call: TRBV3-1/TRBV3-2
j_call: TRBJ2-1
cdr3_aa: CASSQGSYNEQFF
cdr3_nt: TGTGCCAGCAGCCAAGGCTCCTACAATGAGCAGTTCTTC